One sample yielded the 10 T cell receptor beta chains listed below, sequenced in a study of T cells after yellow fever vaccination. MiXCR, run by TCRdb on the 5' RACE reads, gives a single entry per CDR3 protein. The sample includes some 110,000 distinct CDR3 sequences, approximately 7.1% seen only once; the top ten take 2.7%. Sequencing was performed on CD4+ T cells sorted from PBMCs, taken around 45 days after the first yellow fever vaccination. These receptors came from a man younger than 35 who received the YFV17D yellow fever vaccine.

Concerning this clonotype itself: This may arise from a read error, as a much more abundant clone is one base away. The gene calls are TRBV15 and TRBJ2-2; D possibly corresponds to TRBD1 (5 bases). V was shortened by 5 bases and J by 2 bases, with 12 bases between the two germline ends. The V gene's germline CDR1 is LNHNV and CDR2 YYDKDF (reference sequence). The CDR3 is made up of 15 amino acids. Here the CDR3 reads CATSDSSSNTGELFF. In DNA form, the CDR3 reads TGTGCCACCAGCGACAGTTCCTCCAACACCGGGGAGCTGTTTTTT.

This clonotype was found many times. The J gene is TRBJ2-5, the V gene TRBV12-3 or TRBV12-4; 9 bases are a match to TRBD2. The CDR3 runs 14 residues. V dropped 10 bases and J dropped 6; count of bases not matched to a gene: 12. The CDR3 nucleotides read TGTGCCACCACTATGGCGGGGGGGGGAAAGACCCAGTACTTC. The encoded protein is CATTMAGGGKTQYF.

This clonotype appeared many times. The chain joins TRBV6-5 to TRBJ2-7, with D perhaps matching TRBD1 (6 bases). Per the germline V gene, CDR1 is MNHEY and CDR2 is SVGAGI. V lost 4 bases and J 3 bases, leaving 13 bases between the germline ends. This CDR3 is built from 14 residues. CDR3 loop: CASSSILRGYEQYF. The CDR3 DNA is TGTGCCAGCAGTTCGATACTCAGGGGCTACGAGCAGTACTTC.

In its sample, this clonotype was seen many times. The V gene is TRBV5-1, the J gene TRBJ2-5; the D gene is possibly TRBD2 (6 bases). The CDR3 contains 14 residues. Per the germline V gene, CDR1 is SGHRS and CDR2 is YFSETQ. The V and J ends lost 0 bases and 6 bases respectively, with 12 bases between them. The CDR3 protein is CASSLDAGHQTQYF. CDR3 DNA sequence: TGCGCCAGCAGCTTGGATGCGGGGCATCAGACCCAGTACTTC.

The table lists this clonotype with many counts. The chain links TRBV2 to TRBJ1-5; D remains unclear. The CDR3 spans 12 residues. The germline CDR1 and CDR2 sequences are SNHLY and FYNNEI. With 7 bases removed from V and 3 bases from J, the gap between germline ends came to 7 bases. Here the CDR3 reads CASKLYNQPQHF. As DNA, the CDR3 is TGTGCCAGCAAACTGTACAATCAGCCCCAGCATTTT.

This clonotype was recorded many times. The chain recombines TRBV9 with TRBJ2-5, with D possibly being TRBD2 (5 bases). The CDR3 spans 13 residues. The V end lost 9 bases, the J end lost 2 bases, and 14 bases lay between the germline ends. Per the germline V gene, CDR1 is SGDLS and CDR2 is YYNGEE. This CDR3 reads CAIQREQQETQYF. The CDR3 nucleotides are TGTGCCATCCAACGGGAACAGCAAGAGACCCAGTACTTC.

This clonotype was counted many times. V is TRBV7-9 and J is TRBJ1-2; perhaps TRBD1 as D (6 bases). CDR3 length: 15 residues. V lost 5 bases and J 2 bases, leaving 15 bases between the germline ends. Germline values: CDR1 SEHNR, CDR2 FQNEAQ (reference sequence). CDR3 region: CASSRGAIANYGYTF. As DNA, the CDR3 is TGTGCCAGCAGCCGGGGGGCCATCGCCAACTATGGCTACACCTTC.

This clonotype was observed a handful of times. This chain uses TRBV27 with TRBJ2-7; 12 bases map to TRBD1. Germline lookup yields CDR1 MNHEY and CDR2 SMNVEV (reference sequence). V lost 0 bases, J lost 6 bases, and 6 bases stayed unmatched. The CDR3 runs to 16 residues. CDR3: CASSLSMGQGASEQYF. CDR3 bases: TGTGCCAGCAGTTTATCGATGGGACAGGGGGCAAGCGAGCAGTACTTC.

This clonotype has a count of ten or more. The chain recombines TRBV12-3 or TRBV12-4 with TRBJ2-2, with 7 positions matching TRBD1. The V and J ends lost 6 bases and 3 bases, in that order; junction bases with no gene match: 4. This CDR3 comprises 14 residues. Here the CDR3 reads CASSPDRDTGELFF. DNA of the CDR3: TGTGCCAGCAGCCCCGACAGGGACACCGGGGAGCTGTTTTTT.

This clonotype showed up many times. The CDR3 DNA sequence: TGTGCCAGCAGACCTGAGACAGGGATAAACGGGGAGCTGTTTTTT. Encoded protein: CASRPETGINGELFF. The V call is TRBV2, the J call TRBJ2-2; TRBD1 agrees at 7 bases. Trimming cost V 6 bases and J 7 bases; bases outside gene matches: 11. The CDR3 runs 15 residues. From germline, CDR1 is SNHLY and CDR2 FYNNEI.